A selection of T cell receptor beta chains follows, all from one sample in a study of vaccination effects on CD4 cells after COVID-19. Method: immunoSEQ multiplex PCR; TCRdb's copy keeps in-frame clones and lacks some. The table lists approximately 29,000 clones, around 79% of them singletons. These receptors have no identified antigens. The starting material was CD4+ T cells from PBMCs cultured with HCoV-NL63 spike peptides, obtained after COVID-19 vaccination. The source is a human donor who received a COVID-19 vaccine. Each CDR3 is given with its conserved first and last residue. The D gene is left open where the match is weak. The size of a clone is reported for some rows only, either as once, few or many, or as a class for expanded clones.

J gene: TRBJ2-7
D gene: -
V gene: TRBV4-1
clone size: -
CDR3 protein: CASSQEEGGGAYEQYF
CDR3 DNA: TGCGCCAGCAGCCAAGAAGAGGGAGGGGGGGCCTACGAGCAGTACTTC

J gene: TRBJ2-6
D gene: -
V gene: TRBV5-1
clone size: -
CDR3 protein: CASSLSGQARSGANVLTF
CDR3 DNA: TGCGCCAGCAGCTTGTCTGGGCAGGCGCGCTCTGGGGCCAACGTCCTGACTTTC

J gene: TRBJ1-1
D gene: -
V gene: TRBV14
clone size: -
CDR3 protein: CASSLQENTEAFF
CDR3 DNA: TGTGCCAGCAGCCTTCAGGAGAACACTGAAGCTTTCTTT

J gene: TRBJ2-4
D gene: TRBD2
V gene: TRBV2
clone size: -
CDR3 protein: CASSTGTRHSYF
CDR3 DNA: TGTGCCAGCAGTACCGGGACTAGACATAGTTACTTC

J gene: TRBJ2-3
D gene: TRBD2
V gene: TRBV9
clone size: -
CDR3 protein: CASSVDPGGAPDTQYF
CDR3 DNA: TGTGCCAGCAGCGTAGATCCCGGGGGGGCCCCGGATACGCAGTATTTT

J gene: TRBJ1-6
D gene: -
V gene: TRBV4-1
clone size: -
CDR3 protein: CASSQSKGVSWNSPLHF
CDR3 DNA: TGCGCCAGCAGCCAATCGAAAGGGGTCTCGTGGAATTCACCCCTCCACTTT

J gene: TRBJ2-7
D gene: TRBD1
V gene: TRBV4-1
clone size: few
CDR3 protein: CASSQERTGGNYEQYF
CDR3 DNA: TGCGCCAGCAGCCAAGAGAGGACAGGCGGAAACTACGAGCAGTACTTC

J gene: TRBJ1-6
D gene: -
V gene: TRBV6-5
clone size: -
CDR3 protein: CASSNNRDSPLHF
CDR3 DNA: TGTGCCAGCAGTAACAATAGGGATTCACCCCTCCACTTT

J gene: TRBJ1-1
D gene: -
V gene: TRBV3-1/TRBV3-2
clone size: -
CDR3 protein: CASSRTKSQPLNTEAFF
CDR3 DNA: TGTGCCAGCAGCCGGACCAAGAGTCAGCCTTTGAACACTGAAGCTTTCTTT

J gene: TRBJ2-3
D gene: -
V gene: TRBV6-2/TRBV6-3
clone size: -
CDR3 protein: CASSPQGGNTDTQYF
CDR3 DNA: TGTGCCAGCAGTCCCCAGGGCGGGAACACAGATACGCAGTATTTT

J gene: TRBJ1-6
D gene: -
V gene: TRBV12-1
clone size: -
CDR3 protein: CASSIEAPFNSPLHF
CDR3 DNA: TGTGCCAGCAGCATAGAAGCTCCCTTTAATTCACCCCTCCACTTT

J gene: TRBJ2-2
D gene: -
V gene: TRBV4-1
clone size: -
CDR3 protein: CASSHPSPLNVGGGNTGELFF
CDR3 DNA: TGCGCCAGCAGCCATCCCAGTCCCCTGAACGTAGGGGGGGGAAACACCGGGGAGCTGTTTTTT

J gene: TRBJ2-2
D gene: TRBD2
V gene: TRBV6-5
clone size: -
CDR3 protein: CASSYLAGGPPGELFF
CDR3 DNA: TGTGCCAGCAGTTATCTTGCGGGAGGGCCGCCCGGGGAGCTGTTTTTT

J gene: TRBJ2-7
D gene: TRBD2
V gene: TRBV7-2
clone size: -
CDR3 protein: CASSRTSGSSYEQYF
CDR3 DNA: TGTGCCAGCAGTCGTACTAGCGGAAGCTCCTACGAGCAGTACTTC

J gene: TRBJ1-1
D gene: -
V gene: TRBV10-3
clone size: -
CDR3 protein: CAISEGRDTEAFF
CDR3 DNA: TGTGCCATCAGTGAAGGCAGGGACACTGAAGCTTTCTTT

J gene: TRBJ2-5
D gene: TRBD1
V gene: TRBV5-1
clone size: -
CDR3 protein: CASSRGQGRETQYF
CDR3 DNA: TGCGCCAGCAGCCGTGGACAGGGGAGGGAGACCCAGTACTTC

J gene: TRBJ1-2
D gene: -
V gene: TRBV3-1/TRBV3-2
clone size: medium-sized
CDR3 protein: CASSQGNSGYTF
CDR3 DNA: TGTGCCAGCAGCCAGGGAAATAGTGGCTACACCTTC

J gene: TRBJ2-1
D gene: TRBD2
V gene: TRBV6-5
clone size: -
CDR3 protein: CASWDSGRPYNEQFF
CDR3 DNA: TGTGCCAGCTGGGATAGCGGGAGGCCCTACAATGAGCAGTTCTTC

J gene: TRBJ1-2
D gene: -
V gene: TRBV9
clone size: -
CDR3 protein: CASSASHGGYGYTF
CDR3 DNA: TGTGCCAGCAGCGCCAGCCACGGGGGGTATGGCTACACCTTC

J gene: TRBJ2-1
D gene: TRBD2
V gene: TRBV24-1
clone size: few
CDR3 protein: CATSGAAGGEQFF
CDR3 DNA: TGTGCCACCAGTGGGGCCGCGGGAGGGGAGCAGTTCTTC

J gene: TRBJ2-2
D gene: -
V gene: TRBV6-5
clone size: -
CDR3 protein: CASRVSGNTGELFF
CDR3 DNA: TGTGCCAGCAGGGTTTCCGGGAACACCGGGGAGCTGTTTTTT

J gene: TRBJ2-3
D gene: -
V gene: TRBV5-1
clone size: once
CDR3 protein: CASSLGDFQRTQYF
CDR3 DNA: TGCGCCAGCAGCTTGGGGGACTTCCAACGTACGCAGTATTTT

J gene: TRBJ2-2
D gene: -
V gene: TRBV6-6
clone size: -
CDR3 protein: CASSYGQGNTGELFF
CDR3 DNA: TGTGCCAGCAGTTACGGGCAGGGAAACACCGGGGAGCTGTTTTTT

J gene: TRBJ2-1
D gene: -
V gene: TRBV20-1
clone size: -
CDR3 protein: CSADTYNEQFF
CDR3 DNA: TGCAGTGCCGATACGTACAATGAGCAGTTCTTC

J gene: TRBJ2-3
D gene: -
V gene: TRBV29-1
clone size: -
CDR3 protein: CSGQLTDTQYF
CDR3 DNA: TGCAGCGGACAGCTCACAGATACGCAGTATTTT

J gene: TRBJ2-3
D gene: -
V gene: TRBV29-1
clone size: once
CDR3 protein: CSPSGADTQYF
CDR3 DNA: TGCAGCCCTTCTGGTGCAGATACGCAGTATTTT

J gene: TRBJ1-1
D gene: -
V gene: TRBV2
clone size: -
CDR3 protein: CASSEAVAMNTEAFF
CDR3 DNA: TGTGCCAGCAGTGAAGCGGTAGCAATGAACACTGAAGCTTTCTTT

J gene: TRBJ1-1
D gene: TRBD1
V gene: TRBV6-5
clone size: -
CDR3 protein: CASSSNRDRAYTEAFF
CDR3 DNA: TGTGCCAGCAGTTCGAACCGGGACAGAGCATACACTGAAGCTTTCTTT

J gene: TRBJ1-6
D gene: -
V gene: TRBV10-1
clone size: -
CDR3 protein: CASTRDTANNSPLHF
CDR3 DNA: TGCGCCAGCACTCGGGACACCGCTAATAATTCACCCCTCCACTTT

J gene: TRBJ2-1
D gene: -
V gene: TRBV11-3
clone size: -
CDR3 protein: CASSVQGNNEQFF
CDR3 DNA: TGTGCCAGCAGCGTACAGGGTAACAATGAGCAGTTCTTC

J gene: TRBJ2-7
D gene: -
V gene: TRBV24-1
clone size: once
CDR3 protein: CATSDFGTEQYF
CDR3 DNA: TGTGCCACCAGTGATTTTGGTACCGAGCAGTACTTC

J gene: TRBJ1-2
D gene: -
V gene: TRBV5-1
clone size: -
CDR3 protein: CASSLGQPQNYGYTF
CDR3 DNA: TGCGCCAGCAGCTTGGGACAGCCCCAAAACTATGGCTACACCTTC

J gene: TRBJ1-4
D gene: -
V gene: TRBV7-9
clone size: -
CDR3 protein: CASSLGEGANEKLFF
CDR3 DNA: TGTGCCAGCAGCTTAGGGGAGGGAGCTAATGAAAAACTGTTTTTT

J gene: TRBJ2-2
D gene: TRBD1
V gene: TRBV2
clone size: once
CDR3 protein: CASSPTGVGELFF
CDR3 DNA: TGTGCCAGCAGTCCGACAGGGGTCGGGGAGCTGTTTTTT

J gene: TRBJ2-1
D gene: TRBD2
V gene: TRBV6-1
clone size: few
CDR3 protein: CASSELAGGHNEQFF
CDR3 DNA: TGTGCCAGCAGTGAACTAGCGGGGGGGCACAATGAGCAGTTCTTC

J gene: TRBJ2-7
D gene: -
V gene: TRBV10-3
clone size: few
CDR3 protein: CAISESGLHYEQYF
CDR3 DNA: TGTGCCATCAGTGAGTCAGGGCTGCACTACGAGCAGTACTTC

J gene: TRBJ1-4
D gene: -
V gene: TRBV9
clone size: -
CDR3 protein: CASSVGVSATNEKLFF
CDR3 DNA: TGTGCCAGCAGCGTAGGGGTGTCAGCAACTAATGAAAAACTGTTTTTT

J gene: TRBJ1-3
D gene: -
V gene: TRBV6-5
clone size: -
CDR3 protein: CASSLGGVSGNTIYF
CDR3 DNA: TGTGCCAGCTCTCTGGGTGGGGTGAGCGGAAACACCATATATTTT

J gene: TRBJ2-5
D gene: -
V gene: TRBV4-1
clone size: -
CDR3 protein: CASSQIGAGVSQETQYF
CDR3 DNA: TGCGCCAGCAGCCAAATAGGTGCAGGAGTGTCTCAAGAGACCCAGTACTTC

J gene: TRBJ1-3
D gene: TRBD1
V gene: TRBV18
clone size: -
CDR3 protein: CASSPGTGGFGNTIYF
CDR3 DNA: TGTGCCAGCTCACCAGGGACAGGGGGCTTTGGAAACACCATATATTTT

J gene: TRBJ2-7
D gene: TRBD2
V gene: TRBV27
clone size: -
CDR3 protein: CASSASSGRLYEQYF
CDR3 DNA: TGTGCCAGCAGTGCCAGTAGCGGGAGGTTATACGAGCAGTACTTC

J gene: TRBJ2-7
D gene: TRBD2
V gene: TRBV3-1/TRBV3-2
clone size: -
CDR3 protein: CASSHGTSGGAGYEQYF
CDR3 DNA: TGTGCCAGCAGCCACGGGACTAGCGGGGGGGCAGGGTACGAGCAGTACTTC

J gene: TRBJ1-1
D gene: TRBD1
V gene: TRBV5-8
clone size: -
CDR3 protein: CASSLPRSVGGSHMNTEAFF
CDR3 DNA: TGTGCCAGCAGCTTGCCCCGAAGTGTAGGGGGCAGCCACATGAACACTGAAGCTTTCTTT

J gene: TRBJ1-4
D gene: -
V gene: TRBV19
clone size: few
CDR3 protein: CASSIRDGSEKLFF
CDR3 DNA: TGTGCCAGTAGTATCCGGGACGGTTCTGAAAAACTGTTTTTT

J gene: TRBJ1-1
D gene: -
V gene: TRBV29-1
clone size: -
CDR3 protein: CSVERGMNTEAFF
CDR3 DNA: TGCAGCGTTGAACGGGGGATGAACACTGAAGCTTTCTTT